The rows below give T cell receptor beta chains drawn from one sample of a study of monozygotic twins with inflammatory bowel disease. With the 5' RACE reads reprocessed, TCRdb shows one record per CDR3 protein and no DNA. Found here are under 350,000 distinct CDR3 sequences; the top ten clones hold 5.6%. The sample comprised blood. The receptors were sampled from a human donor with ulcerative colitis or Crohn's disease, or a healthy co-twin of an affected twin (not recorded which). CDR3s include the opening cysteine and the closing phenylalanine or tryptophan. Fields, in order: J gene, CDR3 length, V gene, CDR3 protein.

TRBJ1-4,17,TRBV5-4,CASSQLTRTGGNEKLFF
TRBJ2-7,15,TRBV28,CASSLVNEPPYEQYF
TRBJ1-2,14,TRBV12-3/TRBV12-4,CATHGGTANYGYTF
TRBJ2-1,14,TRBV27,CASTRLAGGYEQFF
TRBJ1-6,15,TRBV6-1,CASRLYQDLNSPLHF
TRBJ1-6,15,TRBV2,CASSAIGLTASPLHF
TRBJ2-3,14,TRBV7-9,CASRGGSWADTQYF
TRBJ2-7,17,TRBV11-2,CASSLEALAGLLYEQYF
TRBJ2-3,15,TRBV30,CAWGDVGPSTDTQYF
TRBJ2-2,15,TRBV4-3,CASSQDFFNFGELFF